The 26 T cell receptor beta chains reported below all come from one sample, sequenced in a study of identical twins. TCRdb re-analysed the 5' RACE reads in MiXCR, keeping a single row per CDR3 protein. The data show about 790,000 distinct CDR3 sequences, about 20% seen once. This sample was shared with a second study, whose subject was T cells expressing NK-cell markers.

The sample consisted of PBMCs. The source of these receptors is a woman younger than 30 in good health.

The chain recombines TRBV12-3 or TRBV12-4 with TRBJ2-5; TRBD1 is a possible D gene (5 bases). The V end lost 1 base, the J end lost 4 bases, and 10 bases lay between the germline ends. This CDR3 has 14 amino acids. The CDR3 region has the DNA TGTGCCAGCAGTTTAGGACAGAGAGGAGAGACCCAGTACTTC. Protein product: CASSLGQRGETQYF.

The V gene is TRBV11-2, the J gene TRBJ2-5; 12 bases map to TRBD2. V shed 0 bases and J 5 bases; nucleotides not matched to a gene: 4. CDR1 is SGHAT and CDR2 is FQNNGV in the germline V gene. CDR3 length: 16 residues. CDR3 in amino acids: CASSLEASGGGETQYF. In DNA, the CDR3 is TGTGCCAGCAGCTTAGAGGCTAGCGGGGGGGGTGAGACCCAGTACTTC.

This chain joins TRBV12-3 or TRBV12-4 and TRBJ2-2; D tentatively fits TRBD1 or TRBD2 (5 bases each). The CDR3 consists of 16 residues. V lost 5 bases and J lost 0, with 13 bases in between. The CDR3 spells CASSASGPTNTGELFF. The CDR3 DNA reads TGTGCCAGCAGTGCATCGGGACCTACGAACACCGGGGAGCTGTTTTTT.

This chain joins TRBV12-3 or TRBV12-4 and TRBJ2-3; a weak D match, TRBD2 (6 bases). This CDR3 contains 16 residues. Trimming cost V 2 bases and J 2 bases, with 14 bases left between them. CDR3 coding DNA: TGTGCCAGCAGTTTAAGGGGTGGAGGGCCCACAGATACGCAGTATTTT. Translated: CASSLRGGGPTDTQYF.

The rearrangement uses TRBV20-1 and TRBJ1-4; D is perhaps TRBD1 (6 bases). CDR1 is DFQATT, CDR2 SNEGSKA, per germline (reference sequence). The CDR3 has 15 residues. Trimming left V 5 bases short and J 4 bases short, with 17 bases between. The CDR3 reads CSAPLKTGFNEKLFF. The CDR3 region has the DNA TGCAGTGCTCCTCTCAAGACAGGATTTAATGAAAAACTGTTTTTT.

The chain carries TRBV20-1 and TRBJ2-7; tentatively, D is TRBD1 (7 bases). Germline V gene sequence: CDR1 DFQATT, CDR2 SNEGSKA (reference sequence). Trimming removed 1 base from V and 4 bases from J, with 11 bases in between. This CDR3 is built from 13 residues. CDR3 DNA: TGCAGTGCTAGAGGCAGGGGGGCATACGAGCAGTACTTC. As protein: CSARGRGAYEQYF.

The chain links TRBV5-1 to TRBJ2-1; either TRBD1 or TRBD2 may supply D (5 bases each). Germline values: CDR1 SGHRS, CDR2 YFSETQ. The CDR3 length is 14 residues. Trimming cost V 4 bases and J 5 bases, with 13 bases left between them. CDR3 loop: CASSLRWGNNEQFF. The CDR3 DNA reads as TGCGCCAGCAGCCTCCGATGGGGGAACAATGAGCAGTTCTTC.

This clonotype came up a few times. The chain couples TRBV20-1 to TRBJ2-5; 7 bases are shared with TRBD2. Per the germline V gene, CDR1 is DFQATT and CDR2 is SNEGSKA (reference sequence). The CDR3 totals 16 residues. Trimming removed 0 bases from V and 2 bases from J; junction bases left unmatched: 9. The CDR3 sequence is CSARDPASGVQETQYF. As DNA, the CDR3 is TGCAGTGCTAGAGATCCGGCTAGCGGAGTACAAGAGACCCAGTACTTC.

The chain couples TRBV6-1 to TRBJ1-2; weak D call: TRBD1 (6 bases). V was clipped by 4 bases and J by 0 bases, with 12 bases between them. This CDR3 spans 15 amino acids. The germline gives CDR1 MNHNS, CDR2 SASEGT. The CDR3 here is CASSGTATANYGYTF. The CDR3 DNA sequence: TGTGCCAGCAGTGGGACAGCGACCGCTAACTATGGCTACACCTTC.

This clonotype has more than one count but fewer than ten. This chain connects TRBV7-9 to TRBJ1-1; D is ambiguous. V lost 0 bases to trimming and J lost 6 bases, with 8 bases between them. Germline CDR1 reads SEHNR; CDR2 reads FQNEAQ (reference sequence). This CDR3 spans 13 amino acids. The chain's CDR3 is CASSLASGPEAFF. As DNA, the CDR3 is TGTGCCAGCAGCTTAGCTTCCGGTCCTGAAGCTTTCTTT.

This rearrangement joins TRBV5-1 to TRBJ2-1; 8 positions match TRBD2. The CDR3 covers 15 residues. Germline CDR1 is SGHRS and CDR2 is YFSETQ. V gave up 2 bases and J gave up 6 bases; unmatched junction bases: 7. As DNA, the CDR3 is TGCGCCAGCAGCTTTACGGCGGGGGGCCCCAATGAGCAGTTCTTC. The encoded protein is CASSFTAGGPNEQFF.

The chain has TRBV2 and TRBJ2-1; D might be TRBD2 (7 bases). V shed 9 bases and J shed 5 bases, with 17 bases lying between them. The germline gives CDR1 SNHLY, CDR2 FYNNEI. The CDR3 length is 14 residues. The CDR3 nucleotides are TGTGCCAGTCCTTTGCGGGGGCCCAACAATGAGCAGTTCTTC. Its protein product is CASPLRGPNNEQFF.

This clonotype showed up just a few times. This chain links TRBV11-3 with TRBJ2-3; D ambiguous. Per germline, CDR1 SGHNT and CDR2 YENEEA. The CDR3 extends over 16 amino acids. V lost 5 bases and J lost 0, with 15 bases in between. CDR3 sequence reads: CASSLFKRGSTDTQYF. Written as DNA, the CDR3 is TGTGCCAGCAGCCTATTCAAGCGAGGCAGCACAGATACGCAGTATTTT.

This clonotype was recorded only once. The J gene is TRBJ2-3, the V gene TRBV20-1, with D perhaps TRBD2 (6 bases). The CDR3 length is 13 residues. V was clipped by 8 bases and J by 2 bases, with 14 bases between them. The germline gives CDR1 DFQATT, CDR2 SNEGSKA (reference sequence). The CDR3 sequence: CSWRVVNTDTQYF. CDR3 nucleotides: TGCAGTTGGAGGGTAGTTAACACAGATACGCAGTATTTT.

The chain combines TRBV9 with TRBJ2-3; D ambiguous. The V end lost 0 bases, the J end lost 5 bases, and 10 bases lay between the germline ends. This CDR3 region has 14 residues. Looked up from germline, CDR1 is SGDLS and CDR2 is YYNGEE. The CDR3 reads CASSVDLREDTQYF. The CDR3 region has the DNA TGTGCCAGCAGCGTAGATCTACGCGAAGATACGCAGTATTTT. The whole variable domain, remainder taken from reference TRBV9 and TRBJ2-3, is DSGVTQTPKHLITATGQRVTLRCSPRSGDLSVYWYQQSLDQGLQFLIQYYNGEERAKGNILERFSAQQFPDLHSELNLSSLELGDSALYFCASSVDLREDTQYFGPGTRLTVL.

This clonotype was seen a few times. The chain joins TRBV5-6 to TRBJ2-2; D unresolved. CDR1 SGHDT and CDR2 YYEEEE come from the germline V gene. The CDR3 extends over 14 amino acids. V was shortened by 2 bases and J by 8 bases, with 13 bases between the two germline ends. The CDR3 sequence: CASSFGQTLGELFF. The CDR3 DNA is TGTGCCAGCAGCTTTGGGCAGACTTTGGGGGAGCTGTTTTTT.

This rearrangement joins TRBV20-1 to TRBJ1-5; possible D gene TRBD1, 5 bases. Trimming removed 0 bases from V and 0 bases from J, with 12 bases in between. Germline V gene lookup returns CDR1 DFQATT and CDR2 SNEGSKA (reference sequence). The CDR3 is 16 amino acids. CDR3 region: CSARDDRLHSNQPQHF. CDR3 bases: TGCAGTGCTAGAGATGACAGACTCCATAGCAATCAGCCCCAGCATTTT.

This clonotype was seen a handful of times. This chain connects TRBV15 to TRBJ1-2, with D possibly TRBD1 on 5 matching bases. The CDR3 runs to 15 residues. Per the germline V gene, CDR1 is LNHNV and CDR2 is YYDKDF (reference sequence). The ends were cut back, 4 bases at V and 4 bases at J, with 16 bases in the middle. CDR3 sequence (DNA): TGTGCCACCAGCACCCTTGGGGGGGGTAGCTATGGCTACACCTTC. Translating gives CATSTLGGGSYGYTF.

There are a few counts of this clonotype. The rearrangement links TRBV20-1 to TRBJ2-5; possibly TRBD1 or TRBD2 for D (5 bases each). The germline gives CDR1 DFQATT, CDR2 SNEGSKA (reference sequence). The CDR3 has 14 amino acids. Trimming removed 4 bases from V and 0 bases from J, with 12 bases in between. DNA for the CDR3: TGCAGTGCTACGGGACCCATAAACCAAGAGACCCAGTACTTC. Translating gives CSATGPINQETQYF.

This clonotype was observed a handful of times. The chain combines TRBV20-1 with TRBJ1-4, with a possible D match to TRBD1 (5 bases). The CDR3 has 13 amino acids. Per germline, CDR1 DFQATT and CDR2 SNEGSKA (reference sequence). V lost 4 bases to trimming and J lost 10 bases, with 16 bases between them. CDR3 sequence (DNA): TGCAGTGCTAACATAAATCGGGGCGGAAAACTGTTTTTT. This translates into CSANINRGGKLFF.

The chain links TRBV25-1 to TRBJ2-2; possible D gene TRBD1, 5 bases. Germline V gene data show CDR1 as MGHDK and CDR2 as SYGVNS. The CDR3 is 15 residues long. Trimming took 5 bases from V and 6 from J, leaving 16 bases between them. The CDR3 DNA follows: TGTGCCAGCAGTACAATGCAGGGTGACGCCGGGGAGCTGTTTTTT. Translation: CASSTMQGDAGELFF.

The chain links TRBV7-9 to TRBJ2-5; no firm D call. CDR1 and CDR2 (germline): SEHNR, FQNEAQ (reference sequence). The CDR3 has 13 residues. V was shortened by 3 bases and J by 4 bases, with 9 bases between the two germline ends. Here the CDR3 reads CASSFDVGETQYF. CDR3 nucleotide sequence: TGTGCCAGCAGCTTCGACGTGGGAGAGACCCAGTACTTC.

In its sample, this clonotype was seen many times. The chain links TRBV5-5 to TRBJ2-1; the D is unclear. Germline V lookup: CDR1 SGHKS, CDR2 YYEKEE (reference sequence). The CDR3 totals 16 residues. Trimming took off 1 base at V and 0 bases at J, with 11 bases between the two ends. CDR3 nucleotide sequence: TGTGCCAGCAGCTTGCGAATCCCGAGCTCCTACAATGAGCAGTTCTTC. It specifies CASSLRIPSSYNEQFF.

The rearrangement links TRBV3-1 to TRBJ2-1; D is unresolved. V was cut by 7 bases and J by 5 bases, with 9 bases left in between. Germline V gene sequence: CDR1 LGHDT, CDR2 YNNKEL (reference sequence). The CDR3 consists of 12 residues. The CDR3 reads CASKGFNNEQFF. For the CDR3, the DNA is TGTGCCAGCAAGGGCTTCAACAATGAGCAGTTCTTC.

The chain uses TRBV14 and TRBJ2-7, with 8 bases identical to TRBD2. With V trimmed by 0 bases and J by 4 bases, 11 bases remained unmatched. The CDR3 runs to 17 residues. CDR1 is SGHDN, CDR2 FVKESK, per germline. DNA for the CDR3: TGTGCCAGCAGCCAAGATCTTGGGCGGGGGGCCCGTTACGAGCAGTACTTC. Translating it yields CASSQDLGRGARYEQYF.

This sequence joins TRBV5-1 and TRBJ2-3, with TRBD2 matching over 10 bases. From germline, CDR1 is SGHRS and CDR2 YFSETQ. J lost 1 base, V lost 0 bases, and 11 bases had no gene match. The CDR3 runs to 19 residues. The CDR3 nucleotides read TGCGCCAGCAGCTTGGGCTGGAGCGGGAGGGTCCGCGGCACAGATACGCAGTATTTT. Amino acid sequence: CASSLGWSGRVRGTDTQYF.